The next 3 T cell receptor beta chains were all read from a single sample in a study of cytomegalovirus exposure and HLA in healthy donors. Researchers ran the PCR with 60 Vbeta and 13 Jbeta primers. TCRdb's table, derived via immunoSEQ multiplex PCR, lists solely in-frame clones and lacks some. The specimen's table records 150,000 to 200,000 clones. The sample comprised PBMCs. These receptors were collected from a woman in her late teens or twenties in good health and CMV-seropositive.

CDR3 bases: TGTGCCAGCAGCTTAGACCGGGGAGGGGACGAGCAGTACTTC. This sequence encodes CASSLDRGGDEQYF. The V and J genes are TRBV11-2 and TRBJ2-7; 7 nucleotides align to TRBD2. The CDR3 runs 14 residues. Germline CDR1 SGHAT, CDR2 FQNNGV. Losses at the gene ends were 0 bases for V and 5 bases for J; bases not matched to a gene: 4. Variable domain in full (rest from reference TRBV11-2 and TRBJ2-7): EAGVAQSPRYKIIEKRQSVAFWCNPISGHATLYWYQQILGQGPKLLIQFQNNGVVDDSQLPKDRFSAERLKGVDSTLKIQPAKLEDSAVYLCASSLDRGGDEQYFGPGTRLTVT.

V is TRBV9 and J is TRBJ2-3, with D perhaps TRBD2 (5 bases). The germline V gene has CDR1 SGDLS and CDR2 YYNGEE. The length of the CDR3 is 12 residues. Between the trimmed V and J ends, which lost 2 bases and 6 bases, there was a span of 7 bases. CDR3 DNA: TGTGCCAGCAGCGTCTCGGGGGATACGCAGTATTTT. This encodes CASSVSGDTQYF.

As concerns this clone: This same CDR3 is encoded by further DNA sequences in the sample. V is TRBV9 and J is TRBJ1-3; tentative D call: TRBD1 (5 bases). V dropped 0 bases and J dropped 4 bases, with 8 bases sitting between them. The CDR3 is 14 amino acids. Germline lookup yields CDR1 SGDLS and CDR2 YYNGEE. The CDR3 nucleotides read TGTGCCAGCAGCGTAGCAGGGTCCGGAAACACCATATATTTT. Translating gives CASSVAGSGNTIYF.